Reported below is one TCR beta chain. Its specificity is unknown. The record originates from a study of T-cell memory formation after mild COVID-19. TCRdb re-called the 5' RACE reads with MiXCR, one entry per CDR3 protein. The repertoire includes approximately 500,000 distinct CDR3 sequences, about 23% of them detected once, and roughly an eighth sits in the top ten. The CDR3 runs 13 residues. CDR1 is SQVTM and CDR2 is ANQGSEA in the germline V gene. Trimming removed 3 bases at V and 7 bases at J, with 13 bases between. General observations from the study: Clones contracting across day 15 to 85 had a balanced CD4/CD8 profile; later expanding clones leaned CD4+. Still unconfirmed is whether the second-wave clones peaking on day 37 recognized SARS-CoV-2. CD8+ contracting clones occupied EMRA, while CD4+ ones occupied mainly CM and EM.

This TCR was recovered from an adult woman who had mild COVID-19 (a few samples of this study predate the infection). Cell type and time point are not known. V is TRBV29-1 and J is TRBJ2-1; D not resolved. Sequences were obtained from PBMCs or a T cell subset sorted from them (not recorded which). This chain's CDR3 is CSVEAFLGNEQFF. The DNA of the CDR3 is TGCAGCGTTGAGGCGTTTTTGGGGAATGAGCAGTTCTTC.